This T cell receptor (beta chain) was observed in a study of cytomegalovirus exposure and HLA in healthy donors. The PCR ran on 60 Vbeta and 13 Jbeta primers. Sequencing used immunoSEQ multiplex PCR; TCRdb keeps in-frame clones, though not all of them. The data show 170,000 or so clones, about 73% seen once. The CDR3 is 15 residues long. CDR1 is SGHRS and CDR2 is YFSETQ in the germline V gene. V shed 3 bases, J shed 2 bases, and the junction held 7 bases outside the gene matches. The rearrangement uses TRBV5-1 and TRBJ2-7; 8 bases map to TRBD2. The sequenced sample was PBMCs. The source of this sequence is a woman in her fifties or sixties in good health and CMV-seropositive. DNA of the CDR3: TGCGCCAGCAGCTACCGGGGGGGTGATCCCTACGAGCAGTACTTC. Translating it yields CASSYRGGDPYEQYF.